A single sample is the source of the 11 T cell receptor beta chains below, sequenced in a study of Ad26.COV2.S vaccination and SARS-CoV-2 variants. As for treatment: around 19 received Ad26.COV2.S at low or high dose, single or two shots; 5 received placebo; per-sample allocation not given. Samples were taken on day 63 after the first vaccine or placebo injection. Sequenced by immunoSEQ multiplex PCR; TCRdb stores in-frame clones only, minus some. Of about 400,000 clones in the sample, roughly four fifths were seen once. Sequencing was performed on peripheral blood, taken in a trial of Ad26.COV2.S vaccine versus placebo. The receptors here all came from a person aged 18 to 65 who received the Ad26.COV2.S COVID-19 vaccine or a placebo.

The chain recombines TRBV5-4 with TRBJ1-1, with D unresolved. The germline gives CDR1 SGHNT, CDR2 YYREEE (reference sequence). The CDR3 length is 13 residues. Deletions cut 2 bases from V and 4 bases from J, with 9 bases between. In nucleotides, the CDR3 is TGTGCCAGCAGCTTTGCTATCGGCACTGAAGCTTTCTTT. Its protein is CASSFAIGTEAFF.

The rearrangement links TRBV7-2 to TRBJ1-1, with D tentatively TRBD1 (6 bases). The CDR3 extends over 14 amino acids. Germline V gene data show CDR1 as SGHTA and CDR2 as FQGNSA. V dropped 4 bases and J dropped 0 bases, with 9 bases sitting between them. The CDR3 region is CASSWGTLNTEAFF. CDR3 sequence (DNA): TGTGCCAGCAGCTGGGGGACACTGAACACTGAAGCTTTCTTT.

The chain employs TRBV7-2 and TRBJ1-1; perhaps TRBD1 as D (6 bases). V lost 1 base to trimming and J lost 11 bases, with 17 bases between them. The CDR3 covers 14 residues. Germline V gene data show CDR1 as SGHTA and CDR2 as FQGNSA. The CDR3 sequence is CASSLDVGGPGAFF. CDR3 nucleotide sequence: TGTGCCAGCAGCTTAGATGTTGGGGGGCCCGGGGCTTTCTTT.

The chain carries TRBV5-1 and TRBJ1-5; D not resolved. V was shortened by 1 base and J by 0 bases, with 2 bases between the two germline ends. Germline V CDR1 and CDR2: SGHRS, YFSETQ. This CDR3 is 13 amino acids long. CDR3 residues: CASSLNSNQPQHF. DNA of the CDR3: TGCGCCAGCAGCTTGAATAGCAATCAGCCCCAGCATTTT.

The gene calls are TRBV6-6 and TRBJ2-7; D perhaps matches TRBD2 (6 bases). CDR3 size: 14 residues. With 5 bases removed from V and 2 bases from J, the gap between germline ends came to 13 bases. From germline, CDR1 is MNHNY and CDR2 SVGAGI (reference sequence). CDR3 sequence reads: CASSPLTGAYEQYF. The CDR3 coding sequence is TGTGCCAGCAGTCCCTTAACGGGAGCCTACGAGCAGTACTTC.

CDR3 DNA sequence: TGTGCCAGCAGCTTGGGGACAGGGGGACTGTTTTTT. Protein: CASSLGTGGLFF. The chain employs TRBV5-6 and TRBJ1-4; TRBD1 matches at 10 bases. V gave up 0 bases and J gave up 13 bases; unmatched junction bases: 0. CDR3 length: 12 amino acids. CDR1 is SGHDT, CDR2 YYEEEE, per germline.

This chain uses TRBV4-1 with TRBJ2-3, with 7 nucleotides matching TRBD1. Unmatched junction bases numbered 14, after V lost 4 bases and J lost 1 base. The CDR3 contains 18 residues. Germline CDR1 MGHRA, CDR2 YSYEKL. CDR3 nucleotide sequence: TGCGCCAGCAGCCTTATATTCTCGGGACAGAGACGCACAGATACGCAGTATTTT. Encoded protein: CASSLIFSGQRRTDTQYF.

The chain links TRBV18 to TRBJ1-2, with D possibly TRBD1 on 5 matching bases. Trimming cost V 2 bases and J 8 bases, with 18 bases left between them. This CDR3 has 15 residues. CDR1 and CDR2 (germline): KGHSH, LQKENI. The CDR3 here is CASSPTGPGREGYTF. The CDR3 bases are TGTGCCAGCTCACCAACAGGCCCGGGCCGCGAGGGCTACACCTTC.

The chain combines TRBV9 with TRBJ2-1, with D perhaps given as TRBD1 or TRBD2 (5 bases each). The germline V gene has CDR1 SGDLS and CDR2 YYNGEE. The CDR3 loop spans 12 amino acids. Trimming took off 0 bases at V and 9 bases at J, with 7 bases between the two ends. In nucleotides, the CDR3 is TGTGCCAGCAGCGTAGCGGGACCTGAGCAGTTCTTC. This translates into CASSVAGPEQFF.

V is TRBV3-1 (or the pseudogene TRBV3-2) and J is TRBJ2-6; D remains ambiguous. This CDR3 contains 15 residues. In germline, CDR1 is LGHDT, CDR2 YNNKEL (reference sequence). V lost 5 bases to trimming and J lost 1 base, with 9 bases between them. The CDR3 sequence: CASSSGRSGANVLTF. DNA of the CDR3: TGTGCCAGCAGCTCGGGCCGTTCTGGGGCCAACGTCCTGACTTTC.

The V gene is TRBV4-3, the J gene TRBJ2-7, with 13 bases identical to TRBD2. CDR3 length: 17 residues. V lost 4 bases to trimming and J lost 0 bases; unmatched junction nucleotides: 6. The germline CDR1 and CDR2 sequences are LGHNA and YSLEER. The CDR3 here is CASSLRLAGGPSYEQYF. DNA of the CDR3: TGCGCCAGCAGCCTGAGACTAGCGGGGGGACCCTCCTACGAGCAGTACTTC.